One and the same sample provided the 32 T cell receptor beta chains below, sequenced in a study of OX40 agonist ivuxolimab in advanced cancers. Clones were sequenced by immunoSEQ multiplex PCR, and TCRdb holds only the in-frame ones, with some missing. The table shows around 40,000 clones, with around 92% occurring only once. The sample here was CD4+ or CD8+ T cells sorted from blood, taken in a trial of the OX40 agonist ivuxolimab. The receptors originated from an adult with an advanced solid tumor such as melanoma, head and neck, liver or kidney cancer.

This clone appeared a few times. This chain links TRBV7-9 with TRBJ1-1, with 7 positions matching TRBD1. The CDR3 is 10 amino acids. CDR1 is SEHNR and CDR2 is FQNEAQ in the germline V gene (reference sequence). The ends lost 8 bases at V and 13 bases at J; junction bases unmatched: 7. The chain's CDR3 is CASQIGGGFF. The CDR3 nucleotides are TGTGCCAGCCAGATAGGGGGCGGTTTCTTT.

The chain combines TRBV5-6 with TRBJ1-6; unclear D gene. From germline, CDR1 is SGHDT and CDR2 YYEEEE. The CDR3 consists of 14 residues. V dropped 0 bases and J dropped 7 bases, with 8 bases sitting between them. The CDR3 sequence: CASSLVGSNSPLHF. The CDR3 nucleotides are TGTGCCAGCAGCTTGGTAGGGAGCAATTCACCCCTCCACTTT.

V is TRBV9 and J is TRBJ2-7; 7 positions agree with TRBD1. The CDR3 consists of 15 residues. CDR1 SGDLS and CDR2 YYNGEE come from the germline V gene. The ends lost 4 bases at V and 6 bases at J; junction bases unmatched: 13. The CDR3 loop reads CASSPGTASASEQYF. CDR3 in DNA: TGTGCCAGCAGCCCTGGGACAGCGTCAGCGTCCGAGCAGTACTTC.

The V call is TRBV9, the J call TRBJ2-1, with 7 nucleotides matching TRBD2. V dropped 4 bases and J dropped 8; count of bases not matched to a gene: 6. The CDR3 loop spans 13 amino acids. Germline V gene data show CDR1 as SGDLS and CDR2 as YYNGEE. The CDR3 sequence is CASSPVAGYEQFF. CDR3 sequence (DNA): TGTGCCAGCAGCCCGGTAGCGGGCTATGAGCAGTTCTTC.

The chain couples TRBV11-3 to TRBJ2-7, with 14 nucleotides matching TRBD2. The CDR3 extends over 17 amino acids. The V gene end was trimmed by 6 bases and the J gene end by 7 bases; junction bases not matched to a gene: 14. Per germline, CDR1 SGHNT and CDR2 YENEEA. The CDR3 region is CASRPTRLAGGLGEQYV. In nucleotides, the CDR3 is TGTGCCAGCAGACCAACTAGACTAGCGGGAGGGCTGGGGGAGCAGTACGTC.

V and J are TRBV4-3 and TRBJ1-1, with 9 positions matching TRBD1. The CDR3 spans 16 residues. The V gene's germline CDR1 is LGHNA and CDR2 YSLEER. The J segment lost 4 bases and the V segment lost 1 base, leaving 7 bases of the junction unmatched. The CDR3 DNA sequence: TGCGCCAGCAGCCAAGGGCTTATGACAGGGGGCACTGAAGCTTTCTTT. The encoded protein is CASSQGLMTGGTEAFF.

The V gene is TRBV2, the J gene TRBJ2-7; 11 nucleotides align to TRBD1. This CDR3 spans 14 amino acids. Germline-derived CDR1 and CDR2 are SNHLY and FYNNEI. Unmatched junction bases numbered 4, after V lost 7 bases and J lost 2 bases. The chain's CDR3 is CASMPGQGAYEQYV. CDR3 DNA: TGTGCCAGCATGCCGGGACAGGGGGCCTACGAGCAGTACGTC.

This chain uses TRBV5-1 with TRBJ1-1, with 9 positions matching TRBD1. Germline V gene sequence: CDR1 SGHRS, CDR2 YFSETQ. This CDR3 spans 14 amino acids. V gave up 6 bases and J gave up 6 bases; unmatched junction bases: 9. CDR3 region: CASKAGQGRSEAFF. CDR3 nucleotides: TGCGCCAGCAAGGCGGGACAGGGTCGATCTGAAGCTTTCTTT. The full variable domain, in which reference TRBV5-1 and TRBJ1-1 provide the parts outside the CDR3, is KAGVTQTPRYLIKTRGQQVTLSCSPISGHRSVSWYQQTPGQGLQFLFEYFSETQRNKGNFPGRFSGRQFSNSRSEMNVSTLELGDSALYLCASKAGQGRSEAFFGQGTRLTVV.

Concerning this clone itself: Other DNA sequences in the sample encode the same CDR3. The rearrangement joins TRBV19 to TRBJ2-2; 10 bases line up with TRBD1. The trim removed 5 bases at V and 7 bases at J, leaving 7 bases unmatched. Germline lookup yields CDR1 LNHDA and CDR2 SQIVND (reference sequence). This CDR3 contains 15 residues. CDR3 protein: CASSPLGQGFGELFF. In DNA, the CDR3 is TGTGCCAGTAGTCCCCTGGGACAGGGGTTCGGGGAGCTGTTTTTT. The full variable domain, rest sourced from reference TRBV19 and TRBJ2-2, is DGGITQSPKYLFRKEGQNVTLSCEQNLNHDAMYWYRQDPGQGLRLIYYSQIVNDFQKGDIAEGYSVSREKKESFPLTVTSAQKNPTAFYLCASSPLGQGFGELFFGEGSRLTVL.

CDR3 nucleotides: TGTGCCAGCAGCTTCCAGCGGCCCGCCTACGAGCAGTACTTC. Amino acids: CASSFQRPAYEQYF. V gene TRBV5-6 combines with J gene TRBJ2-5; maybe TRBD2 (5 bases). Near its end, the DNA agrees better with TRBJ2-7, so the J call may be wrong. Germline assignment: CDR1 SGHDT and CDR2 YYEEEE. The CDR3 contains 14 residues.

The chain joins TRBV9 to TRBJ2-3, with 13 bases lining up with TRBD2. Germline V gene lookup returns CDR1 SGDLS and CDR2 YYNGEE. V lost 3 bases to trimming and J lost 3 bases; unmatched junction nucleotides: 4. The CDR3 runs to 16 residues. CDR3 sequence reads: CASSAPLAGGTDTQYF. CDR3 DNA: TGTGCCAGCAGCGCCCCACTAGCGGGAGGGACAGATACGCAGTATTTT. The entire variable domain, with the rest obtained from reference TRBV9 and TRBJ2-3, is as follows: DSGVTQTPKHLITATGQRVTLRCSPRSGDLSVYWYQQSLDQGLQFLIQYYNGEERAKGNILERFSAQQFPDLHSELNLSSLELGDSALYFCASSAPLAGGTDTQYFGPGTRLTVL.

This clone was found a few times. J is TRBJ2-7 and V is TRBV6-6, with D possibly matching TRBD1 (6 bases). The V gene's germline CDR1 is MNHNY and CDR2 SVGAGI (reference sequence). CDR3 length: 14 residues. V gave up 0 bases and J gave up 0 bases, with 6 bases separating them. This CDR3 is CASSYSDSSYEQYF. CDR3 nucleotide sequence: TGTGCCAGCAGTTACTCGGACAGCTCCTACGAGCAGTACTTC.

This chain links TRBV5-1 with TRBJ2-1, with TRBD2 matching 7 bases. The CDR3 spans 16 residues. V trimming: 0 bases; J trimming: 7 bases; junction bases outside the gene matches: 10. Germline CDR1 SGHRS, CDR2 YFSETQ. Here the CDR3 DNA reads TGCGCCAGCAGCTTGGGTGGTAGCGGGTGGTTGAATGAGCAGTTCTTC. Residues: CASSLGGSGWLNEQFF.

The J gene is TRBJ2-6, the V gene TRBV27; 10 bases align to TRBD1. The V gene end was trimmed by 2 bases and the J gene end by 0 bases; junction bases not matched to a gene: 4. The germline CDR1 and CDR2 sequences are MNHEY and SMNVEV (reference sequence). The CDR3 extends over 18 amino acids. CDR3 nucleotides: TGTGCCAGCAGTTTAGGGACAGGGGTCTTCTCTGGGGCCAACGTCCTGACTTTC. Amino acids: CASSLGTGVFSGANVLTF.

The gene calls are TRBV30 and TRBJ1-2, with D unclear. Germline V gene data show CDR1 as GTSNPN and CDR2 as SVGIG (reference sequence). This CDR3 spans 12 amino acids. V was shortened by 0 bases and J by 4 bases, with 6 bases between the two germline ends. CDR3 DNA: TGTGCCTGGAGTGTACACGTCTATGGCTACACCTTC. Translating it yields CAWSVHVYGYTF.

This sequence joins TRBV13 and TRBJ1-1; 9 nucleotides align to TRBD1. The CDR3 has 13 residues. Losses at the gene ends were 0 bases for V and 11 bases for J; bases not matched to a gene: 4. The germline CDR1 and CDR2 sequences are PRHDT and FYEKMQ (reference sequence). CDR3 sequence: CASSLGQGAGAFF. CDR3 nucleotides: TGTGCCAGCAGCTTAGGACAGGGGGCTGGTGCTTTCTTT.

The chain combines TRBV5-4 with TRBJ1-2, with D perhaps matching TRBD1 (5 bases). CDR1 and CDR2 from the germline V gene are SGHNT and YYREEE (reference sequence). The ends were cut back, 1 base at V and 3 bases at J, with 22 bases in the middle. The CDR3 loop spans 18 amino acids. CDR3 in amino acids: CASSLRGEGAEFYYGYTF. CDR3 DNA: TGTGCCAGCAGCTTGAGGGGTGAGGGTGCGGAATTTTACTATGGCTACACCTTC.

The CDR3 is CASSGHRGAYNEQFF. CDR3 bases: TGTGCCAGCAGCGGCCACAGGGGTGCGTACAATGAGCAGTTCTTC. The rearrangement joins TRBV11-2 to TRBJ2-1; 7 nucleotides line up with TRBD1. Germline lookup yields CDR1 SGHAT and CDR2 FQNNGV. The V segment lost 5 bases and the J segment 4 bases; nucleotides outside the gene matches: 8. CDR3 length: 15 residues.

This clone showed up just once. This chain uses TRBV19 with TRBJ1-5; tentative D call: TRBD1 (6 bases). The V gene's germline CDR1 is LNHDA and CDR2 SQIVND (reference sequence). The V end was cut by 7 bases, the J end by 6 bases, with 10 bases between. This CDR3 comprises 12 residues. DNA for the CDR3: TGTGCCAGTAAGATGGGGGCTCAGCCCCAGCATTTT. It encodes CASKMGAQPQHF.

This sequence joins TRBV9 and TRBJ2-5; 9 nucleotides align to TRBD2. Looked up from germline, CDR1 is SGDLS and CDR2 is YYNGEE. With V trimmed by 4 bases and J by 5 bases, 9 bases remained unmatched. This CDR3 comprises 15 residues. The CDR3 DNA sequence: TGTGCCAGCAGCCCCTGGGCTAGCGGGATGGAGACCCAGTACTTC. Translation: CASSPWASGMETQYF.

The rearrangement uses TRBV7-8 and TRBJ1-2; 10 bases line up with TRBD1. With V trimmed by 2 bases and J by 6 bases, 3 bases remained unmatched. Germline values: CDR1 SGHVS, CDR2 FQNEAQ. This CDR3 is built from 14 residues. CDR3 region: CASSLLGTGDGYTF. In DNA, the CDR3 is TGTGCCAGCAGCTTACTGGGGACAGGGGATGGCTACACCTTC.

This sequence joins TRBV9 and TRBJ2-1; 10 bases are shared with TRBD2. CDR3 length equals 14 residues. V was pared by 0 bases and J by 15 bases, with 9 bases of the junction left unmatched. Looked up from germline, CDR1 is SGDLS and CDR2 is YYNGEE. CDR3 nucleotide sequence: TGTGCCAGCAGCGTAGGAACTAGCGGGACCAACAGGTTCTTC. It is translated as CASSVGTSGTNRFF.

This chain uses TRBV6-6 with TRBJ2-1; the D is unclear. V was trimmed by 6 bases and J by 4 bases, leaving 16 bases between them. Per the germline V gene, CDR1 is MNHNY and CDR2 is SVGAGI (reference sequence). The CDR3 is 15 residues long. The CDR3 sequence: CASREVITSYNEQFF. In DNA form, the CDR3 reads TGTGCCAGCAGGGAAGTAATTACCTCATACAATGAGCAGTTCTTC.

This chain uses TRBV7-9 with TRBJ1-2; 7 nucleotides match TRBD1. CDR3 length equals 13 residues. Trimming cost V 5 bases and J 6 bases; bases outside gene matches: 6. Germline-derived CDR1 and CDR2 are SEHNR and FQNEAQ (reference sequence). The CDR3 DNA reads as TGTGCCAGCAGCCTAACGGGGACAGATGGCTACACCTTC. Its translation is CASSLTGTDGYTF.

The V and J genes are TRBV5-5 and TRBJ2-1; TRBD1 aligns across 10 bases. V shed 5 bases and J 8 bases; nucleotides not matched to a gene: 4. CDR1 is SGHKS, CDR2 YYEKEE, per germline (reference sequence). The CDR3 loop spans 13 amino acids. CDR3 amino acids: CASRRQGAYEQFF. CDR3 sequence (DNA): TGTGCCAGCAGGCGACAGGGGGCCTATGAGCAGTTCTTC. Full variable domain (rest looked up from reference TRBV5-5 and TRBJ2-1): DAGVTQSPTHLIKTRGQQVTLRCSPISGHKSVSWYQQVLGQGPQFIFQYYEKEERGRGNFPDRFSARQFPNYSSELNVNALLLGDSALYLCASRRQGAYEQFFGPGTRLTVL.

This chain uses TRBV7-9 with TRBJ2-2; D might be TRBD1 or TRBD2, each matching 6 bases. The CDR3 totals 18 residues. The germline V and J ends were trimmed by 1 base and 1 base, with 16 bases remaining between them. Germline V CDR1 and CDR2: SEHNR, FQNEAQ (reference sequence). In DNA form, the CDR3 reads TGTGCCAGCAGCTTAGGCGGGGAGTTAGGGGGGAACACCGGGGAGCTGTTTTTT. This encodes CASSLGGELGGNTGELFF.

The chain's CDR3 is CASSQKVTGDFYEQYF. CDR3 in DNA: TGCGCCAGCAGCCAAAAGGTGACAGGGGATTTCTACGAGCAGTACTTC. The chain is built from TRBV5-1 and TRBJ2-7; 8 bases agree with TRBD1. Germline V gene data show CDR1 as SGHRS and CDR2 as YFSETQ. The CDR3 runs to 16 residues. V lost 4 bases, J lost 3 bases, and 12 bases stayed unmatched. Combining the CDR3 with reference TRBV5-1 and TRBJ2-7 gives the whole variable domain KAGVTQTPRYLIKTRGQQVTLSCSPISGHRSVSWYQQTPGQGLQFLFEYFSETQRNKGNFPGRFSGRQFSNSRSEMNVSTLELGDSALYLCASSQKVTGDFYEQYFGPGTRLTVT.

The chain uses TRBV30 and TRBJ1-1; D ambiguous. The CDR3 sequence is 13 residues long. In germline, CDR1 is GTSNPN, CDR2 SVGIG (reference sequence). V was shortened by 4 bases and J by 1 base, with 10 bases between the two germline ends. The CDR3 spells CAWKRNRNTEAFF. The CDR3 coding sequence is TGTGCCTGGAAACGAAACAGGAACACTGAAGCTTTCTTT.

The chain carries TRBV5-1 and TRBJ2-5; no clear D. The CDR3 loop spans 13 amino acids. Germline values: CDR1 SGHRS, CDR2 YFSETQ. Trimming pared 7 bases from V and 0 bases from J, leaving 10 bases between. The chain's CDR3 is CASSPDDQETQYF. CDR3 sequence (DNA): TGCGCCAGCTCCCCCGATGACCAAGAGACCCAGTACTTC.

The J gene is TRBJ2-3, the V gene TRBV28; D gene uncertain. The CDR3 sequence is 12 residues long. The V and J ends lost 6 bases and 4 bases respectively, with 8 bases between them. Germline CDR1 and CDR2: MDHEN and SYDVKM. CDR3: CASSPLSDTQYF. The DNA of the CDR3 is TGTGCCAGCAGCCCCCTGTCAGATACGCAGTATTTT. Based on the CDR3 plus reference TRBV28 and TRBJ2-3, the full variable domain is DVKVTQSSRYLVKRTGEKVFLECVQDMDHENMFWYRQDPGLGLRLIYFSYDVKMKEKGDIPEGYSVSREKKERFSLILESASTNQTSMYLCASSPLSDTQYFGPGTRLTVL.

The chain is built from TRBV9 and TRBJ2-3; 7 nucleotides line up with TRBD1. CDR3 length: 13 amino acids. Losses at the gene ends were 3 bases for V and 5 bases for J; bases not matched to a gene: 3. Germline lookup yields CDR1 SGDLS and CDR2 YYNGEE. The CDR3 is CASSENRGDTQYF. In DNA, the CDR3 is TGTGCCAGCAGCGAGAACAGGGGAGATACGCAGTATTTT.

This chain uses TRBV19 with TRBJ2-1; 9 bases are a match to TRBD2. The CDR3 has 19 residues. After removal of 0 bases from V and 5 bases from J, the junction contained 14 bases not matched to a gene. The V gene's germline CDR1 is LNHDA and CDR2 SQIVND (reference sequence). CDR3 nucleotide sequence: TGTGCCAGTAGTATAGACAATGACTTAGCGGGAGCTATAAACAATGAGCAGTTCTTC. It yields the protein CASSIDNDLAGAINNEQFF.